This T cell receptor (beta chain) was sequenced during a study of T cell changes during pregnancy in multiple sclerosis. The V end was cut by 0 bases, the J end by 0 bases, with 8 bases between. Germline lookup yields CDR1 MNHEY and CDR2 SVGAGI. This CDR3 is 16 amino acids long. The repertoire was sequenced with immunoSEQ multiplex PCR; TCRdb's copy has only in-frame clones and lacks some. There are about 72,000 clones in the sample; roughly 91% occur only once, and about 0.75% lies in the top ten. The chain recombines TRBV6-5 with TRBJ1-4, with D maybe TRBD1 (5 bases). Specimen: peripheral blood, collected in the third trimester of pregnancy. This sequence was found in a female donor in good health, enrolled as a control in a pregnancy study. CDR3 loop: CASSYSQGATNEKLFF. The CDR3 DNA sequence: TGTGCCAGCAGTTACTCGCAGGGTGCAACTAATGAAAAACTGTTTTTT.